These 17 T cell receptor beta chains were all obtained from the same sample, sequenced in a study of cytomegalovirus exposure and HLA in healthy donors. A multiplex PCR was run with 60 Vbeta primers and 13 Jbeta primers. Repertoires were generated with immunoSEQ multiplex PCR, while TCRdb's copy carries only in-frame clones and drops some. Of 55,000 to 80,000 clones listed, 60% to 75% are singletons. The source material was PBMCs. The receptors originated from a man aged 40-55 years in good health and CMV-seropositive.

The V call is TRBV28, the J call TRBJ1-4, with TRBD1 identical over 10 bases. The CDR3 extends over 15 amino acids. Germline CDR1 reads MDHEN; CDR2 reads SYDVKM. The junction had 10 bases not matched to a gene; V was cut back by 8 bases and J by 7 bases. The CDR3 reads CASRGLGQGSEKLFF. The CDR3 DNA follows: TGTGCCAGCCGTGGGTTGGGACAGGGGTCTGAAAAACTGTTTTTT.

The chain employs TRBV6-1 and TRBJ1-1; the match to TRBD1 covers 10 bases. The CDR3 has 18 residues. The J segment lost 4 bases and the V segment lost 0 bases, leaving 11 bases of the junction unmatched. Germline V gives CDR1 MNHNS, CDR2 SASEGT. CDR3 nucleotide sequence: TGTGCCAGCAGTGAAGCCGGGACAGGGGCTTTTTGGGGCACTGAAGCTTTCTTT. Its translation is CASSEAGTGAFWGTEAFF.

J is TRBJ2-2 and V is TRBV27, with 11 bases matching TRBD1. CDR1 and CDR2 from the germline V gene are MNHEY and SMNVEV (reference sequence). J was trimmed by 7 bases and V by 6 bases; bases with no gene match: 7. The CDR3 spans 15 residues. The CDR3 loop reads CASRSDRGQVGELFF. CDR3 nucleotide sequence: TGTGCCAGCAGGTCGGACAGGGGGCAGGTCGGGGAGCTGTTTTTT.

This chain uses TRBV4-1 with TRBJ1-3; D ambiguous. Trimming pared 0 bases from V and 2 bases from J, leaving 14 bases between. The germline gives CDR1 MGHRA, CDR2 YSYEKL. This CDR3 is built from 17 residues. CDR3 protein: CASSQEGQRAPGNTIYF. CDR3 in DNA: TGCGCCAGCAGCCAAGAAGGGCAGAGGGCCCCTGGAAACACCATATATTTT.

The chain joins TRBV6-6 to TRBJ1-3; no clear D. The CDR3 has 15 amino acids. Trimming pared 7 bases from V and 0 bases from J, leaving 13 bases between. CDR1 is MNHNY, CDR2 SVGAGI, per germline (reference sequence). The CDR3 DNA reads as TGTGCCAGCACCCAGGACGGGAGCTCTGGAAACACCATATATTTT. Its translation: CASTQDGSSGNTIYF.

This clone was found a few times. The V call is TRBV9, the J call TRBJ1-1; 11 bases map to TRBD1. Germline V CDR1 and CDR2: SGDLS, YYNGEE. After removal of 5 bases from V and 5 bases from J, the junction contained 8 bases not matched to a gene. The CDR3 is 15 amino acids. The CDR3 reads CASSVIGTGGTEAFF. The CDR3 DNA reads TGTGCCAGCAGTGTAATAGGGACAGGGGGTACTGAAGCTTTCTTT.

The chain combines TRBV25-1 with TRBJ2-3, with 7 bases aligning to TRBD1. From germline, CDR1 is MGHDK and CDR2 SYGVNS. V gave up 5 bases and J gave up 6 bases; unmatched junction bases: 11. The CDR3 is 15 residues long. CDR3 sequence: CASSKGQARGDTQYF. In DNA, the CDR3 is TGTGCCAGCAGTAAAGGACAGGCTCGTGGGGATACGCAGTATTTT.

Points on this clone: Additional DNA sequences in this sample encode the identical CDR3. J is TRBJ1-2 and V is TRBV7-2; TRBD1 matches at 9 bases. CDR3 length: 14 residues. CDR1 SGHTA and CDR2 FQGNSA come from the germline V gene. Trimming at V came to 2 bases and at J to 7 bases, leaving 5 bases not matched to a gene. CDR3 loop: CASSLLGQGGGYTF. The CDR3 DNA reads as TGTGCCAGCAGCTTACTGGGACAGGGAGGTGGCTACACCTTC.

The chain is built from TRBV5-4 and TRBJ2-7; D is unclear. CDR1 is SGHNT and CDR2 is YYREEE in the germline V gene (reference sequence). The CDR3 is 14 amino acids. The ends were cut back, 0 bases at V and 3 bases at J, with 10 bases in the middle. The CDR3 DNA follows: TGTGCCAGCAGCTTGGGGCCTGTGGTCTACGAGCAGTACTTC. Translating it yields CASSLGPVVYEQYF.

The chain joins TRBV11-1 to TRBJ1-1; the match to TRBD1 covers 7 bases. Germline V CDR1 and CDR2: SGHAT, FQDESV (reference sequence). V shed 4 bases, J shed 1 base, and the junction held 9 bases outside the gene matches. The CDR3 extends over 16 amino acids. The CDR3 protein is CASSSGEGASNTEAFF. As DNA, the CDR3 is TGTGCCAGCAGCTCAGGCGAGGGGGCTTCGAACACTGAAGCTTTCTTT.

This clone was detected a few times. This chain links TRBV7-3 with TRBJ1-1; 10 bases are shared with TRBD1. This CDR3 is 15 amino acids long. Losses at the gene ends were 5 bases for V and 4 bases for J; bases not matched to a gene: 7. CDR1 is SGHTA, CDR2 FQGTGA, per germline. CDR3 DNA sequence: TGTGCCAGCAGCGTAGACAGGGGGCCGGGCACTGAAGCTTTCTTT. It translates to CASSVDRGPGTEAFF.

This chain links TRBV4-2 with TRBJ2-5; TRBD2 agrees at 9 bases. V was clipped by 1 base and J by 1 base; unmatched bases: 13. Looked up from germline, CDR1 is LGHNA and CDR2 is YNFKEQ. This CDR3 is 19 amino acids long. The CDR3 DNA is TGTGCCAGCAGCCAAGCAGTTAGTCTAGCGGGATTATCCCAAGAGACCCAGTACTTC. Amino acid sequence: CASSQAVSLAGLSQETQYF.

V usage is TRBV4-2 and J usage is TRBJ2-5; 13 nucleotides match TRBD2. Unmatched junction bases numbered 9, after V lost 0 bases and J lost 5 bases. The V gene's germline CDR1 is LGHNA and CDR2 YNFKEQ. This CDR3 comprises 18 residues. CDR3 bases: TGTGCCAGCAGCCAAGATGGACTAGCGGGGGTTGCTGGGGAGACCCAGTACTTC. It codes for CASSQDGLAGVAGETQYF.

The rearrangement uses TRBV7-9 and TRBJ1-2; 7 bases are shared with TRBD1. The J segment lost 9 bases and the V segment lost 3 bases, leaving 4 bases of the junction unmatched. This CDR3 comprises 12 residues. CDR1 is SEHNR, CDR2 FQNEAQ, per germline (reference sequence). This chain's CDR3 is CASSFDRDRYTF. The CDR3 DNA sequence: TGTGCCAGCAGCTTCGACAGGGATCGCTACACCTTC.

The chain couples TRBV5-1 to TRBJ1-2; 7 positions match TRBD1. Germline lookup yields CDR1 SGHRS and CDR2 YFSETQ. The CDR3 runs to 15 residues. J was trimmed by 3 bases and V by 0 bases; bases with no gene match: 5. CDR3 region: CASSLDQQGYYGYTF. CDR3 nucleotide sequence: TGCGCCAGCAGCTTGGACCAACAGGGGTACTATGGCTACACCTTC. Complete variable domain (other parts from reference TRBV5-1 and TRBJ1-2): KAGVTQTPRYLIKTRGQQVTLSCSPISGHRSVSWYQQTPGQGLQFLFEYFSETQRNKGNFPGRFSGRQFSNSRSEMNVSTLELGDSALYLCASSLDQQGYYGYTFGSGTRLTVV.

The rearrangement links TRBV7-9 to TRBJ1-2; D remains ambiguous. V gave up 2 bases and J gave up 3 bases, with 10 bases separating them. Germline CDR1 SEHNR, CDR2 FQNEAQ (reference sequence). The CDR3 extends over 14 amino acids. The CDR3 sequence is CASSLIPRDYGYTF. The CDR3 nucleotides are TGTGCCAGCAGCTTAATCCCAAGAGACTATGGCTACACCTTC.

The CDR3 DNA follows: TGTGCCAGCAGCTTACGCGCAGGGGGTGACGGCAATCAGCCCCAGCATTTT. Translated: CASSLRAGGDGNQPQHF. The chain is built from TRBV7-8 and TRBJ1-5; the match to TRBD1 covers 7 bases. The CDR3 extends over 17 amino acids. J gave up 2 bases and V 2 bases, and 9 bases lay outside the gene matches. Germline lookup yields CDR1 SGHVS and CDR2 FQNEAQ.